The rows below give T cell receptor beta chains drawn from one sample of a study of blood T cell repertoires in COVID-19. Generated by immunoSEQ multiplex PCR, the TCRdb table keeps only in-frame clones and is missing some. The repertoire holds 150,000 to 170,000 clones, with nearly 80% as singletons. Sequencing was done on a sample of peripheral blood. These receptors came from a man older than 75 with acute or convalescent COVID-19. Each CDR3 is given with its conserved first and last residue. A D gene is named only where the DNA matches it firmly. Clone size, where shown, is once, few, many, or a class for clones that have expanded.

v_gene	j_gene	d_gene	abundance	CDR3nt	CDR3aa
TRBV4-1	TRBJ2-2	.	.	TGCGCCAGCAGCCAAGATGAAGGGGCAAGCGCGAACACCGGGGAGCTGTTTTTT	CASSQDEGASANTGELFF
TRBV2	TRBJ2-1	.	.	TGTGCCAGCAGCCAGGAGGCAGAGCAGTTCTTC	CASSQEAEQFF
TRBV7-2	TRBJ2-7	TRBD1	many	TGTGCCAGCAGCTTAGAGCCGGGACAGTCCTACGAGCAGTACTTC	CASSLEPGQSYEQYF
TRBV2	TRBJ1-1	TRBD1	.	TGTGCCAGCAGTGATTGGGGACAGACGTCTAGGGACACTGAAGCTTTCTTT	CASSDWGQTSRDTEAFF
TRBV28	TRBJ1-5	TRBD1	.	TGTGCCAGCAGTTTACCAGGGACAGACCTCAATCAGCCCCAGCATTTT	CASSLPGTDLNQPQHF
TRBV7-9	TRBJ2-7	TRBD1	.	TGTGCCAGCAGGTCGACAGGGGAGATCCCCTACGAGCAGTACTTC	CASRSTGEIPYEQYF
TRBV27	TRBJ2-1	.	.	TGTGCCAGCACGTGGGGGCAGTCCTACAATGAGCAGTTCTTC	CASTWGQSYNEQFF
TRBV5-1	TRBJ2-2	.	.	TGCGCCAGCAGCTTGGATCCAGGGGACACCGGGGAGCTGTTTTTT	CASSLDPGDTGELFF
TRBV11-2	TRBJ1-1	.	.	TGTGCCAGCAGCGTACAGGGTGAGGACACTGAAGCTTTCTTT	CASSVQGEDTEAFF
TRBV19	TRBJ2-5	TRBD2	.	TGTGCCAGTAGTATGGACCTGGGAACTAGCGGGGGTCAAGAGACCCAGTACTTC	CASSMDLGTSGGQETQYF
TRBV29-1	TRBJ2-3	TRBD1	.	TGCAGCGTTGGGACAGGGGGAGATACGCAGTATTTT	CSVGTGGDTQYF
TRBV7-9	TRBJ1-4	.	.	TGTGCCAGCAGCTTAGGGTCCCCGGGGGAAAAACTGTTTTTT	CASSLGSPGEKLFF
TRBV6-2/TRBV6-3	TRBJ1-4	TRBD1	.	TGTGCCAGCAGCCGACGACAGGGGGCAGCTAATGAAAAACTGTTTTTT	CASSRRQGAANEKLFF
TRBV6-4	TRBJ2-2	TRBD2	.	TGTGCCAGCAGAGCGGGGGGCACCACCGGGGAGCTGTTTTTT	CASRAGGTTGELFF
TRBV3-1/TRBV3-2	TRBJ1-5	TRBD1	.	TGTGCCAGCAGCCGAAGCAGGGGGGAGCCCCAGCATTTT	CASSRSRGEPQHF
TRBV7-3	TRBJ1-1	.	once	TGTGCCAGCAGCCCCACCGGGACACGTACCACTGAAGCTTTCTTT	CASSPTGTRTTEAFF
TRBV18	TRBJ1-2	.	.	TGTGCCAGCTCACCATTGGGCAACGTGGACTATGGCTACACCTTC	CASSPLGNVDYGYTF
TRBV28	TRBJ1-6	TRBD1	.	TGTGCCACACGACAGGGGGCGAGTTCACCCCTCCACTTT	CATRQGASSPLHF
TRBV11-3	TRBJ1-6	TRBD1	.	TGTGCCAGCAGCTTAGAACAGGGGGCGGACTCTGATAATTCACCCCTCCACTTT	CASSLEQGADSDNSPLHF
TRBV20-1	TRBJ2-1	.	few	TGCAGTCCTCGTGGGGGCGGAAATGAGCAGTTCTTC	CSPRGGGNEQFF
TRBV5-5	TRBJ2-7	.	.	TGTGCCAGCAGCCACTCAGGGGGGCACGAGCAGTACTTC	CASSHSGGHEQYF
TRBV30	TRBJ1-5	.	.	TGTGCCTGGAGCCCGACAGTTACGCAGCCCCAGCATTTT	CAWSPTVTQPQHF
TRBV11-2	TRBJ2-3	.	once	TGTGCCAGCAGCTTATCCGGGGGTAGCACAGATACGCAGTATTTT	CASSLSGGSTDTQYF
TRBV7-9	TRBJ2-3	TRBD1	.	TGTGCCAGCAGCTTAGGGGACAGGGAAGGAGATACGCAGTATTTT	CASSLGDREGDTQYF
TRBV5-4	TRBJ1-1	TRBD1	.	TGTGCCAGCAGCTTCATACAGGGGGCCCCCAATGAAGCTTTCTTT	CASSFIQGAPNEAFF
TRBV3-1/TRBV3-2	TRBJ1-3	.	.	TGTGCCAGCAGCCATCCCCAGGGCACCATATATTTT	CASSHPQGTIYF
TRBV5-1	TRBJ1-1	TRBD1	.	TGCGCCAGCAGCCGACAGGGGGTTGCTGAAGCTTTCTTT	CASSRQGVAEAFF
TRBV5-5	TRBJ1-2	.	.	TGTGCCAGCAGCTTGTCTCGTTTCGACAGAATTAACTATGGCTACACCTTC	CASSLSRFDRINYGYTF
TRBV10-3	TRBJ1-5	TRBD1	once	TGTGCCATCTCTGGGACAGAGAATCAGCCCCAGCATTTT	CAISGTENQPQHF
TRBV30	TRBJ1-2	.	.	TGTGCCTTTCGACAGGAGAGGGACTATGGCTACACCTTC	CAFRQERDYGYTF